This passage covers 2 T cell receptor beta chains from one sample sequenced in a study of blood T cell repertoires in COVID-19. Sequencing used immunoSEQ multiplex PCR; TCRdb keeps in-frame clones, though not all of them. Of under 150,000 clones listed, about nine tenths are singletons. Sequencing was performed on peripheral blood. These receptors came from a human donor with active COVID-19. The donor label of this sample is uncertain.

V is TRBV6-1 and J is TRBJ1-5; 10 bases align to TRBD1. Germline V lookup: CDR1 MNHNS, CDR2 SASEGT. CDR3 length: 18 amino acids. Trimming took 4 bases from V and 5 from J; bases not matched to a gene: 14. CDR3 residues: CASSVRDRGSWKDQPQHF. In nucleotides, the CDR3 is TGTGCCAGCAGTGTCCGGGACAGGGGATCCTGGAAGGATCAGCCCCAGCATTTT.

The rearrangement uses TRBV7-8 and TRBJ1-5; 9 bases fit TRBD1. CDR3 length: 15 residues. The V segment lost 6 bases and the J segment 6 bases; nucleotides outside the gene matches: 9. CDR1 is SGHVS, CDR2 FQNEAQ, per germline. The CDR3, as DNA: TGTGCCAGCAGACCGACAGGGGGTTCGGGTCAGCCCCAGCATTTT. Translated, it gives CASRPTGGSGQPQHF.